This entry describes one TCR beta chain. Its antigen is as yet unknown. In germline, CDR1 is MGHRA, CDR2 YSYEKL. V was pared by 0 bases and J by 7 bases, with 25 bases between. CDR3 length equals 18 residues. The TCRbeta library was prepared with unique molecular identifiers. TCRdb analysed the PCR reads with MiXCR anew, one entry per CDR3 protein. The data show over 90,000 distinct CDR3 sequences, 4.5% to 7.5% seen once. This entry is derived from a study of T-cell reconstitution after alpha-beta-depleted transplantation in children. Study findings and constraints: In some patients, recipient T cells and intrathymic progenitors surviving conditioning explained high day-60 diversity. When one year had passed after transplant, most T-cell counts and diversity came from newly produced T cells.

J is TRBJ2-7 and V is TRBV4-1; D uncertain. The sequence derives from a female patient aged 2-9 years who had a stem cell transplant for Fanconi anemia, so the T cells may come from the graft donor. This sample comprised PBMCs, mostly from graft donor cells, obtained 60 days after TCRalphabeta/CD19-depleted stem cell transplant. Written as DNA, the CDR3 is TGCGCCAGCAGCCAAGATAAGATCGTGGCATTACCCCTAGGGGAGCAGTACTTC. Translation: CASSQDKIVALPLGEQYF.